This TCR beta chain stems from a study of OX40 agonist ivuxolimab in advanced cancers. Overall study context: Two patients with cutaneous melanoma and one with hepatocellular carcinoma, three in total, showed partial responses. Study outcomes and limitations: On average, CD8+ T cells had more expanded clones than CD4+. Among patients with partial responses at 0.1-3.0 mg/kg, clonal expansion was among the lowest.

Some clones are missing from TCRdb's copy, which holds only in-frame ones; the method was immunoSEQ multiplex PCR. The repertoire holds approximately 26,000 clones, with almost 80% as singletons. The CDR3 contains 13 residues. The germline CDR1 and CDR2 sequences are SQVTM and ANQGSEA. V lost 4 bases and J 1 base, leaving 8 bases between the germline ends. This clone was picked up one time. Its antigen is as yet unknown. Excluded were patients having autoimmune disease history or systemic immunosuppression. This TCR was recovered from an adult with an advanced solid tumor such as melanoma, head and neck, liver or kidney cancer. J is TRBJ2-1 and V is TRBV29-1; tentatively, D is TRBD2 (6 bases). The sequencing used CD4+ or CD8+ T cells sorted from blood, collected in a trial of the OX40 agonist ivuxolimab. CDR3 protein: CSVGGRSYNEQFF. CDR3 in DNA: TGCAGCGTTGGAGGGAGGTCCTACAATGAGCAGTTCTTC.